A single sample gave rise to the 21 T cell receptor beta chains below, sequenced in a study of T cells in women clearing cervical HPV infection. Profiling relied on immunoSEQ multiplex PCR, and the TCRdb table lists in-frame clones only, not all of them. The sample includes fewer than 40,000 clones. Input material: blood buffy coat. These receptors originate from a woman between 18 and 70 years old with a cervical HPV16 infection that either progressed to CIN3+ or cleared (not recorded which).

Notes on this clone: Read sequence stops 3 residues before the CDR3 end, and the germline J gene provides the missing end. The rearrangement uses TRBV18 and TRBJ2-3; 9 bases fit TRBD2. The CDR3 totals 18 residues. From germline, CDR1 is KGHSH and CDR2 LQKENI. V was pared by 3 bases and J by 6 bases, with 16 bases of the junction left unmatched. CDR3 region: CASSPPLGAGGPGDTQYF. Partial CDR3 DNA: TGTGCCAGCTCACCCCCTCTCGGCGCGGGAGGGCCGGGTGATACG.

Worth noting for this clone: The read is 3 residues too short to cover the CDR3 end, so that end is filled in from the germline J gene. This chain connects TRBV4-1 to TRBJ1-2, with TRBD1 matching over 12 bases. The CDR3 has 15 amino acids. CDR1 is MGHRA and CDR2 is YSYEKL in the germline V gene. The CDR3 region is CASSQPGQGAWGYTF. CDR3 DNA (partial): TGCGCCAGCAGCCAGCCGGGACAGGGGGCTTGGGGC.

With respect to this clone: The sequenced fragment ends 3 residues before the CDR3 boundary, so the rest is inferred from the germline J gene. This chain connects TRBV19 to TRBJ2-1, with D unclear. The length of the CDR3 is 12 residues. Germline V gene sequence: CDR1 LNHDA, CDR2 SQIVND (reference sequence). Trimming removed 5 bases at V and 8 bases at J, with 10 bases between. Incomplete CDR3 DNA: TGTGCCAGTAGTTCCCGCGGCGATGAG. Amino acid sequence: CASSSRGDE. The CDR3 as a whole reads CASSSRGDEQFF.

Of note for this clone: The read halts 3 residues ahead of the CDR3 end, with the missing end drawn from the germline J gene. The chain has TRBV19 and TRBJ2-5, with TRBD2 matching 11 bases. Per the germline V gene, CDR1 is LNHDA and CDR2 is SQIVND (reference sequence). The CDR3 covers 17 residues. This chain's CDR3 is CASTRLAGGLSTDTQYF. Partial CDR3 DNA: TGTGCCAGTACCAGGCTAGCGGGGGGCCTTAGCACAGATACC.

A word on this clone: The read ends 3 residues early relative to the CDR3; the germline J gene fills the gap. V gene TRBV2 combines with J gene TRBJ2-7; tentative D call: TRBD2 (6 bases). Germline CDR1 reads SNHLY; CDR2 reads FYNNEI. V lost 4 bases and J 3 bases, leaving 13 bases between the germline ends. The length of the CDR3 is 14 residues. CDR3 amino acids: CASSATAGVYEQYF. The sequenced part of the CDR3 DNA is TGTGCCAGCAGTGCGACAGCGGGCGTCTACGAG.

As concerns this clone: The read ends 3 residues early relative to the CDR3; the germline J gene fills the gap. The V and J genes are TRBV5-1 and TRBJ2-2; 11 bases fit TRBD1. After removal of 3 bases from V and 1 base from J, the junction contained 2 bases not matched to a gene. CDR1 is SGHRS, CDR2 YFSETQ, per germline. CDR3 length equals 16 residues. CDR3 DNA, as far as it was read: TGCGCCAGCAGCTGGACAGGGGGCGTGAACACCGGGGAG. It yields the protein CASSWTGGVNTGE. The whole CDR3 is CASSWTGGVNTGELFF.

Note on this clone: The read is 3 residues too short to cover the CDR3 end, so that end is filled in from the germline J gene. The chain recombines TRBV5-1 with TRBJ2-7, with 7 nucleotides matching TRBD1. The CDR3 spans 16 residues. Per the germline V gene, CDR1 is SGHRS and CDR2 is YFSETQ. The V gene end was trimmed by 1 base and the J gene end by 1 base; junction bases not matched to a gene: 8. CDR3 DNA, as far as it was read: TGCGCCAGCAGCTTGTCGAACAGGGGACCTTCCTACGAG. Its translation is CASSLSNRGPSYE. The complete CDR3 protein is CASSLSNRGPSYEQYF.

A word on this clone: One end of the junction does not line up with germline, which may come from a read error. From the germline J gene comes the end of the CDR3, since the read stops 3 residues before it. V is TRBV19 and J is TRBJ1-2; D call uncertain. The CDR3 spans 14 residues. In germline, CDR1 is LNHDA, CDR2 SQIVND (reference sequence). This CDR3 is CASSSSTSSYDYTF. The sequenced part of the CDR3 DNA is TGTGCCAGTAGTTCTTCTACTAGCTCCTATGAC.

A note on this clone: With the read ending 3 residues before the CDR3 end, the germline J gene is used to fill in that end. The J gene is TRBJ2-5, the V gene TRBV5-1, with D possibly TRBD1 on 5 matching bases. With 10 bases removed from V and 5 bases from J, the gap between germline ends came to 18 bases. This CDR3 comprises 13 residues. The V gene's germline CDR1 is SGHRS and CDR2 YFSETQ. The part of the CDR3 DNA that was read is TGCGCCGAGACAGCCAAGGGTGGCGAGACC. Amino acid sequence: CAETAKGGET. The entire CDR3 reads CAETAKGGETQYF.

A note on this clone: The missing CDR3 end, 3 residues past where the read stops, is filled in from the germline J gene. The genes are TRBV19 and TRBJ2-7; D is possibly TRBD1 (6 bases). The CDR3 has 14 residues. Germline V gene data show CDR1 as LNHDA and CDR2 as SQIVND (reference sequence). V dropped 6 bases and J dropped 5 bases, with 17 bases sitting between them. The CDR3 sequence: CASRGVGQPNEQYF. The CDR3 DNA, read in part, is TGTGCCAGTAGGGGGGTCGGACAGCCCAACGAG.

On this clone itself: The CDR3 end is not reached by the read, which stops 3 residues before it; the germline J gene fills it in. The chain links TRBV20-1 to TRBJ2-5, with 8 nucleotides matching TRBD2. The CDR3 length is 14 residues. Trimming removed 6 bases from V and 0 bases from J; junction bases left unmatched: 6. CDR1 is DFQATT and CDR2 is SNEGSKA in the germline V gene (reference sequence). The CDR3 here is CSARLAWYQETQYF. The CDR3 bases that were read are TGCAGTGCAAGACTAGCGTGGTACCAAGAGACC.

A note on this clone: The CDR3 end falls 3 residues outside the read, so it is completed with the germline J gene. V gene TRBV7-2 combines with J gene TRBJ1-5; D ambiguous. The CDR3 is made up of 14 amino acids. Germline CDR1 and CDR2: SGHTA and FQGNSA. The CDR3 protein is CASSLVAEGGPQHF. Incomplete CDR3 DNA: TGTGCCAGCAGCTTAGTGGCGGAAGGAGGACCC.

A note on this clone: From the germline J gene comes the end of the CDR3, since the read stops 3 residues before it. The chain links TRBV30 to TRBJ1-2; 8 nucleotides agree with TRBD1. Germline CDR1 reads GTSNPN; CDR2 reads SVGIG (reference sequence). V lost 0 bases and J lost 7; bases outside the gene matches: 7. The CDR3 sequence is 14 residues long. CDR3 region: CAWSVLQGAFGYTF. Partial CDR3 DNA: TGTGCCTGGAGTGTACTTCAGGGGGCTTTTGGC.

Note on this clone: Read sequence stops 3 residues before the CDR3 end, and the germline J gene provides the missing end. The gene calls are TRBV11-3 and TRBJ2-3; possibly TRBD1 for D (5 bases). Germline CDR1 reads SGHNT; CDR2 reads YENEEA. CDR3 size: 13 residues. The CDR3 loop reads CASSLVGEETQYF. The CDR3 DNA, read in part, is TGTGCCAGCAGCTTAGTAGGGGAAGAGACG.

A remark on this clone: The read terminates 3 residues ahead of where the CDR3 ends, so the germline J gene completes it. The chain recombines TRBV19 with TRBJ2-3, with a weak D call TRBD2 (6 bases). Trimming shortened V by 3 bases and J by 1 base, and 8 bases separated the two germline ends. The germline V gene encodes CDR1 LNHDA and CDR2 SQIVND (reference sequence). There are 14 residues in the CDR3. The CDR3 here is CASSMASGTDTQYF. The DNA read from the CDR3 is TGTGCCAGTAGTATGGCTAGCGGCACAGATACG.

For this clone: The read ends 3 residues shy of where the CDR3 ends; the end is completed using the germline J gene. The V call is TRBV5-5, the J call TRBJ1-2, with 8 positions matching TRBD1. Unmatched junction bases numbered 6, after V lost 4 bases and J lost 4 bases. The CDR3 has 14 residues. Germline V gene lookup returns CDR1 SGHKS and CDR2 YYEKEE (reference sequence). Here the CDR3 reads CASSLGQGVYGYTF. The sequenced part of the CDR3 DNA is TGTGCCAGCAGCCTCGGACAGGGTGTCTATGGC.

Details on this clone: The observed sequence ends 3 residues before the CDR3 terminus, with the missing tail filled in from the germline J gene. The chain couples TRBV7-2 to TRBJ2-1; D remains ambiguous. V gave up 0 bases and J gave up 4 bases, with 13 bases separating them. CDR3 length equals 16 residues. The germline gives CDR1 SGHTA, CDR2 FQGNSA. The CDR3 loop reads CASSLAFGSIYNEQFF. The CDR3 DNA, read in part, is TGTGCCAGCAGCTTAGCGTTCGGTAGTATATACAATGAG. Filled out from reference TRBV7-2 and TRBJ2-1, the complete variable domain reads GAGVSQSPSNKVTEKGKDVELRCDPISGHTALYWYRQSLGQGLEFLIYFQGNSAPDKSGLPSDRFSAERTGGSVSTLTIQRTQQEDSAVYLCASSLAFGSIYNEQFFGPGTRLTVL.

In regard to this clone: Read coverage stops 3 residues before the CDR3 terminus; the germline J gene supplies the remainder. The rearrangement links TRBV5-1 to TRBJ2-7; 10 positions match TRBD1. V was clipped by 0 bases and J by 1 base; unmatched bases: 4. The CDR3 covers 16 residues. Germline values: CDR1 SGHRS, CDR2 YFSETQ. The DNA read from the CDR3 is TGCGCCAGCAGCTTGGAGGGGGACAGGGGTTCCTACGAG. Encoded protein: CASSLEGDRGSYE. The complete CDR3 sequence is CASSLEGDRGSYEQYF. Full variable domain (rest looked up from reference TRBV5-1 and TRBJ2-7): KAGVTQTPRYLIKTRGQQVTLSCSPISGHRSVSWYQQTPGQGLQFLFEYFSETQRNKGNFPGRFSGRQFSNSRSEMNVSTLELGDSALYLCASSLEGDRGSYEQYFGPGTRLTVT.

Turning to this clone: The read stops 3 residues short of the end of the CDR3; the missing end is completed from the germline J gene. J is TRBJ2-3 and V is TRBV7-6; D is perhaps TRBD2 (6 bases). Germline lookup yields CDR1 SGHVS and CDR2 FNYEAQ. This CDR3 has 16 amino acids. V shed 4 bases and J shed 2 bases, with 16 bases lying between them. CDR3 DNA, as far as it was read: TGTGCCAGCAGCTCCCAGGCCGCGGGACTCACAGATACG. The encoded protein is CASSSQAAGLTDT. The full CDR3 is CASSSQAAGLTDTQYF.

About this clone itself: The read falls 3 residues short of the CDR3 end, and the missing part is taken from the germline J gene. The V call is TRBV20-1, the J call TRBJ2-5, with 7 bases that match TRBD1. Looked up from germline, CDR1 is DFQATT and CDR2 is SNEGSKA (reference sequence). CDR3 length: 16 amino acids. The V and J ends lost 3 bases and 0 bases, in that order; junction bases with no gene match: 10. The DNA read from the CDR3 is TGCAGTGCTAGTACAGAGGGGGCTTTAAACCAAGAGACC. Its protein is CSASTEGALNQET. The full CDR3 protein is CSASTEGALNQETQYF.

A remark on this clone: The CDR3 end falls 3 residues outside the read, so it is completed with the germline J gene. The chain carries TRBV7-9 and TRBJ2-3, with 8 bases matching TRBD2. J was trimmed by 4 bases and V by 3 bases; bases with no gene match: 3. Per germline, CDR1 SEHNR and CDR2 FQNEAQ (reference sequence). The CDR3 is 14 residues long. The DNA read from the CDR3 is TGTGCCAGCAGCTTTAGCGGGAATTCAGATACG. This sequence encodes CASSFSGNSDT. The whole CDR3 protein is CASSFSGNSDTQYF.